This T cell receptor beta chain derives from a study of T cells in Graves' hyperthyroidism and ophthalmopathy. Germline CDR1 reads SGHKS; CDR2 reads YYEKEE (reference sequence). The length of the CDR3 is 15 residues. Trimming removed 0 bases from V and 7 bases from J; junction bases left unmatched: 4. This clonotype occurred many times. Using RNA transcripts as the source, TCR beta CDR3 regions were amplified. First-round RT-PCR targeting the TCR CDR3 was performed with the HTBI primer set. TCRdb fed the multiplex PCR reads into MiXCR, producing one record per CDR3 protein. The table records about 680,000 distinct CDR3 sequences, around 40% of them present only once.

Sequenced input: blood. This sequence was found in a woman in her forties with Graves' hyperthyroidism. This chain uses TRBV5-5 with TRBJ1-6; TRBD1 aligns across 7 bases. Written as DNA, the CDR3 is TGTGCCAGCAGCTTGGGAGACAGGGACAATTCACCCCTCCACTTT. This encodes CASSLGDRDNSPLHF.